This T cell receptor (beta chain) was retrieved from a study of beta chain features in type 1 diabetes. Study-wide results and caveats: Across patients, naive, central memory and Treg TCRB repertoires exhibited apparently greater similarity than was observed across healthy donors. In all four CD4+ subsets, TCRB CDR3 length was significantly, moderately reduced in type 1 diabetes.

One heparinised blood draw, averaging about 116 mL, came from each donor. This clone was seen ten or more times. Its specificity is not known. Reverse transcription of all isolated RNA meant that expressed TCRB transcripts were sequenced. Sequencing used immunoSEQ multiplex PCR; TCRdb keeps in-frame clones, though not all of them. This sample has a few hundred thousand clones, with around 9.6% found just once. CDR1 SGHNT and CDR2 YYREEE come from the germline V gene (reference sequence). V shed 1 base and J shed 3 bases, with 4 bases lying between them. The CDR3 spans 13 residues. The origin of this receptor is a man aged 25-45 years with type 1 diabetes. The chain carries TRBV5-4 and TRBJ2-2, with no clear D. The specimen was central memory CD4+ T cells from blood. Here the CDR3 DNA reads TGTGCCAGCAGCTTGAAGGACACCGGGGAGCTGTTTTTT. Protein sequence: CASSLKDTGELFF.